The table lists the clone carrying this TCR beta chain with a few counts. Germline and junction disagree at one end, which may indicate a read error. The sample belongs to a study of low-dose radiotherapy and immunotherapy resistance in tumors. Study background: With fractions of 0.5 Gy given every 2 weeks, Cohort 1 accumulated a total of 6.5 Gy.

cDNA synthesis used a TRAV/TRBV-specific primer set for both chains. For amplifying TCRs, the PCR ran for about 19 cycles with Phusion, which was used together with a constant-region primer and the adapter on the V primers. After the mRNA was isolated, it was amplified using in vitro transcription. TCRdb called the reads again in MiXCR, with one record for every CDR3 protein. The repertoire holds 85,000 to 95,000 distinct CDR3 sequences, under 10% seen once, with around 0.93% in the top ten. The germline V gene encodes CDR1 LGHDT and CDR2 YNNKEL (reference sequence). The CDR3 is made up of 13 amino acids. Time point given: before trial treatment. Treatment of the donors consisted of nivolumab and ipilimumab (plus aspirin, low-dose cyclophosphamide and low-dose radiotherapy). Patients eligible had advanced solid tumors without tumor-infiltrating lymphocytes.

The source is a male donor with prostate cancer. The source material was PBMCs, sampled before treatment. The chain couples TRBV3-1 to TRBJ1-2; 7 bases align to TRBD1. In DNA, the CDR3 is TGTGCCAGCAGTCAAGGGGGCTTCTATGGCTACACCTTC. It codes for CASSQGGFYGYTF. Filled out from reference TRBV3-1 and TRBJ1-2, the complete variable domain reads DTAVSQTPKYLVTQMGNDKSIKCEQNLGHDTMYWYKQDSKKFLKIMFSYNNKELIINETVPNRFSPKSPDKAHLNLHINSLELGDSAVYFCASSQGGFYGYTFGSGTRLTVV.